The 6 T cell receptor beta chains presented below share a single source sample, sequenced in a study of T cells in women clearing cervical HPV infection. Profiling relied on immunoSEQ multiplex PCR, and the TCRdb table lists in-frame clones only, not all of them. The sample spans tens of thousands of clones; the ten largest clones claim about 7.2%. Sequencing was done on a sample of blood buffy coat. The receptor set was obtained from a woman between 18 and 69 years old with a cervical HPV16 infection that either progressed to CIN3+ or cleared (not recorded which).

Worth noting for this clone: Sequencing ends 3 residues short of the CDR3 end; the germline J gene provides the rest. J is TRBJ1-6 and V is TRBV19, with D perhaps matching TRBD1 (5 bases). With 7 bases removed from V and 6 bases from J, the gap between germline ends came to 16 bases. The germline V gene encodes CDR1 LNHDA and CDR2 SQIVND (reference sequence). The CDR3 length is 15 residues. The DNA read from the CDR3 is TGTGCCAGTAAGATAACAGGCCAATTTAATTCACCC. It yields the protein CASKITGQFNSP. The entire CDR3 reads CASKITGQFNSPLHF.

Comment on this clone: The read ends 3 residues shy of where the CDR3 ends; the end is completed using the germline J gene. This rearrangement joins TRBV14 to TRBJ1-4; D is uncertain. The germline V and J ends were trimmed by 4 bases and 8 bases, with 23 bases remaining between them. Germline values: CDR1 SGHDN, CDR2 FVKESK. CDR3 length: 17 residues. Incomplete CDR3 DNA: TGTGCCAGCAGCCCCGAAAGAGCCAGCCAGGATGGGGAAAAA. This translates into CASSPERASQDGEK. The entire CDR3 protein is CASSPERASQDGEKLFF.

In the case of this clone: From the germline J gene comes the end of the CDR3, since the read stops 3 residues before it. The V call is TRBV30, the J call TRBJ2-5, with D perhaps TRBD1 (6 bases). This CDR3 region has 12 residues. The V end was cut by 4 bases, the J end by 4 bases, with 10 bases between. From germline, CDR1 is GTSNPN and CDR2 SVGIG (reference sequence). The sequenced part of the CDR3 DNA is TGTGCCTGGACTATACAGGGAGAGACC. Its translation: CAWTIQGET. The full CDR3 reads CAWTIQGETQYF.

With regard to this clone: The CDR3 goes on 3 residues after the read ends, and that part is filled in from the germline J gene. The chain carries TRBV19 and TRBJ2-3; no reliable D call. Per germline, CDR1 LNHDA and CDR2 SQIVND (reference sequence). The CDR3 is made up of 13 amino acids. V lost 1 base, J lost 7 bases, and 9 bases lay in between. This chain's CDR3 is CASSIVPPNTQYF. The CDR3 bases that were read are TGTGCCAGTAGTATAGTCCCTCCTAATACG.

In the case of this clone: The read is 3 residues too short to cover the CDR3 end, so that end is filled in from the germline J gene. This chain links TRBV12-3 or TRBV12-4 with TRBJ2-4, with 10 positions matching TRBD1. Trimming removed 3 bases from V and 7 bases from J; junction bases left unmatched: 18. The CDR3 covers 19 residues. CDR3 sequence: CASSFTPDRGKDELNIQYF. The sequenced CDR3 bases are TGTGCCAGCAGTTTCACCCCGGACAGGGGGAAAGATGAATTGAACATT.

The DNA read from the CDR3 is TGTGCCAGCAGCTTAGGTTTTTGGGCTACGAACACTGAA. Translating gives CASSLGFWATNTE. The full CDR3 protein reads CASSLGFWATNTEAFF. The chain links TRBV7-6 to TRBJ1-1; no clear D gene. The read ends 3 residues shy of where the CDR3 ends; the end is completed using the germline J gene. The CDR3 is made up of 16 amino acids. Looked up from germline, CDR1 is SGHVS and CDR2 is FNYEAQ. Deletions cut 1 base from V and 1 base from J, with 13 bases between. The complete variable domain, with remaining parts taken from reference TRBV7-6 and TRBJ1-1, reads GAGVSQSPRYKVTKRGQDVALRCDPISGHVSLYWYRQALGQGPEFLTYFNYEAQQDKSGLPNDRFSAERPEGSISTLTIQRTEQRDSAMYRCASSLGFWATNTEAFFGQGTRLTVV.